This T cell receptor beta chain came from a study of cytomegalovirus exposure and HLA in healthy donors. This PCR relied on a set of 60 Vbeta primers and 13 Jbeta primers. Assay used: immunoSEQ multiplex PCR; TCRdb lists only in-frame clones, some missing. This sample has some 150,000 clones; roughly 80% occur once, and the top ten carry 2% to 2.5%. CDR3 length: 12 amino acids. V shed 4 bases, J shed 9 bases, and the junction held 5 bases outside the gene matches. The germline V gene has CDR1 SGHVS and CDR2 FQNEAQ. The sample taken for sequencing was PBMCs. The origin of this receptor is a boy under 10 years old in good health and CMV-seronegative. This chain links TRBV7-8 with TRBJ2-7; 8 bases are a match to TRBD1. The CDR3 nucleotides read TGTGCCAGCAGCTCCCGTGACAGGGGGCAGTACTTC. Amino acids: CASSSRDRGQYF.